These 10 T cell receptor beta chains share one sample of origin, sequenced in a study of blood T cells in healthy people across ages. Primers used in a second PCR of roughly 6 to 11 cycles were a sample-barcoded 5' primer and a J-beta primer mix. TCRdb itself ran the 5' RACE reads through MiXCR, one entry per CDR3 protein. The sample shows about 800,000 distinct CDR3 sequences, around 25% of them seen only once. Another study also made use of these data, one on T cells of mothers and their children.

The sequenced sample consisted of blood. These TCRs come from a boy aged 5-17 years in good health.

V is TRBV6-5 and J is TRBJ2-1, with a possible D match to TRBD1 (6 bases). Per germline, CDR1 MNHEY and CDR2 SVGAGI. Trimming left V 2 bases short and J 4 bases short, with 12 bases between. CDR3 length equals 15 residues. CDR3 sequence (DNA): TGTGCCAGCAGTTACGAGGACAGAGGGTACAATGAGCAGTTCTTC. Translated, it gives CASSYEDRGYNEQFF.

This chain joins TRBV19 and TRBJ1-1; 9 nucleotides agree with TRBD1. CDR3 size: 15 residues. Per the germline V gene, CDR1 is LNHDA and CDR2 is SQIVND (reference sequence). V lost 4 bases, J lost 6 bases, and 9 bases stayed unmatched. The CDR3 DNA sequence: TGTGCCAGTAGTACAACCGGGACAGGGACCGCTGAAGCTTTCTTT. Translated: CASSTTGTGTAEAFF. The whole variable domain, filled in from reference TRBV19 and TRBJ1-1, reads DGGITQSPKYLFRKEGQNVTLSCEQNLNHDAMYWYRQDPGQGLRLIYYSQIVNDFQKGDIAEGYSVSREKKESFPLTVTSAQKNPTAFYLCASSTTGTGTAEAFFGQGTRLTVV.

This clonotype showed up just a few times. The chain employs TRBV12-3 or TRBV12-4 and TRBJ2-5; D is perhaps TRBD2 (5 bases). The CDR3 covers 13 residues. V dropped 2 bases and J dropped 5 bases, with 9 bases sitting between them. The CDR3 spells CASSLPERETQYF. In DNA form, the CDR3 reads TGTGCCAGCAGTTTACCTGAGCGGGAGACCCAGTACTTC.

This chain joins TRBV7-8 and TRBJ1-5; D perhaps matches TRBD1 (6 bases). Germline CDR1 and CDR2: SGHVS and FQNEAQ. The germline V and J ends were trimmed by 5 bases and 6 bases, with 14 bases remaining between them. The CDR3 has 14 amino acids. The CDR3 DNA follows: TGTGCCAGCAGCCCCCAACAGGGTCCTCAGCCCCAGCATTTT. Protein product: CASSPQQGPQPQHF.

Notes on this clonotype: This may arise from a read error, as a much more abundant clone is one base away. The chain joins TRBV25-1 to TRBJ2-5, with D perhaps matching TRBD2 (6 bases). The V gene lost 7 bases and the J gene lost 0 bases, with 9 bases spanning the gap. This CDR3 has 13 residues. Germline V gives CDR1 MGHDK, CDR2 SYGVNS. The CDR3 reads CASTRDYQETQYF. DNA for the CDR3: TGTGCCAGCACCCGGGACTACCAAGAGACCCAGTACTTC.

This chain links TRBV4-3 with TRBJ2-1; D not resolved. The CDR3 has 16 residues. Germline CDR1 is LGHNA and CDR2 is YSLEER. V gave up 0 bases and J gave up 3 bases, with 12 bases separating them. CDR3 residues: CASSQDLGSFYNEQFF. CDR3 bases: TGCGCCAGCAGCCAAGATCTGGGGTCCTTCTACAATGAGCAGTTCTTC.

The chain joins TRBV20-1 to TRBJ2-5, with 7 bases fitting TRBD2. J was trimmed by 4 bases and V by 4 bases; bases with no gene match: 9. The germline gives CDR1 DFQATT, CDR2 SNEGSKA (reference sequence). The length of the CDR3 is 14 residues. The CDR3 nucleotides read TGCAGTGCTATTGGACTAGTGGGTCCAGAGACCCAGTACTTC. Translation: CSAIGLVGPETQYF.

This clonotype turned up a few times. The rearrangement joins TRBV29-1 to TRBJ2-7; D may be TRBD2 (6 bases). The CDR3 spans 13 residues. The V end lost 4 bases, the J end lost 7 bases, and 17 bases lay between the germline ends. Germline CDR1 reads SQVTM; CDR2 reads ANQGSEA. The CDR3 spells CSVGGGDGREQYF. As DNA, the CDR3 is TGCAGCGTTGGAGGCGGGGACGGACGAGAGCAGTACTTC.

The chain uses TRBV12-3 or TRBV12-4 and TRBJ1-1, with TRBD1 as a possible D gene (6 bases). This CDR3 spans 15 amino acids. V lost 2 bases, J lost 3 bases, and 13 bases lay in between. The CDR3 sequence: CASSLQGLGDTEAFF. The CDR3 region has the DNA TGTGCCAGCAGTTTACAGGGGCTGGGGGACACTGAAGCTTTCTTT.

The sample holds a few counts of this clonotype. V gene TRBV3-1 combines with J gene TRBJ1-1; tentative D call: TRBD1 (5 bases). Trimming took 2 bases from V and 6 from J, leaving 16 bases between them. The CDR3 spans 15 residues. Germline CDR1 is LGHDT and CDR2 is YNNKEL (reference sequence). The CDR3 bases are TGTGCCAGCAGCCAATCGGGGCCAGGCCGCGCTGAAGCTTTCTTT. Protein product: CASSQSGPGRAEAFF. Full variable domain (outside the CDR3, taken from reference TRBV3-1 and TRBJ1-1): DTAVSQTPKYLVTQMGNDKSIKCEQNLGHDTMYWYKQDSKKFLKIMFSYNNKELIINETVPNRFSPKSPDKAHLNLHINSLELGDSAVYFCASSQSGPGRAEAFFGQGTRLTVV.